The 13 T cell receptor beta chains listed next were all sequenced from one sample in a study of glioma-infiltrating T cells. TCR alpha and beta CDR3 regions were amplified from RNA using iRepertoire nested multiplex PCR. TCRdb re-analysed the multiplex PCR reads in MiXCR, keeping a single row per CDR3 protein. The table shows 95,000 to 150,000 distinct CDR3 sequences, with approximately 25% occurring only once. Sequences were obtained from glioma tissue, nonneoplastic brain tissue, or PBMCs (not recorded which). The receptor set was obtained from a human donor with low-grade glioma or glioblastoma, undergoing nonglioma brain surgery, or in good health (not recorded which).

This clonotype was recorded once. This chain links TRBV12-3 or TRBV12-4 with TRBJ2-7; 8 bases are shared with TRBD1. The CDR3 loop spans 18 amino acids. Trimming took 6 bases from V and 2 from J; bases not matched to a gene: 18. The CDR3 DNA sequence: TGTGCCAGCAGCCACCGTGGACCGACAGGGGAAAAGGCCTACGAGCAGTACTTC. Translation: CASSHRGPTGEKAYEQYF.

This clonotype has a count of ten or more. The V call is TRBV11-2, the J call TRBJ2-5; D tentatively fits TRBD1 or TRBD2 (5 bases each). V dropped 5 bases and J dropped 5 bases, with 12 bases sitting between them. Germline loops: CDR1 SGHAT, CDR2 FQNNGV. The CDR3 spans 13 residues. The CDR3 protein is CASSTLGAETQYF. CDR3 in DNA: TGTGCCAGCAGCACTCTCGGGGCGGAGACCCAGTACTTC. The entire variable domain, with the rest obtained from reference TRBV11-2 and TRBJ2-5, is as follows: EAGVAQSPRYKIIEKRQSVAFWCNPISGHATLYWYQQILGQGPKLLIQFQNNGVVDDSQLPKDRFSAERLKGVDSTLKIQPAKLEDSAVYLCASSTLGAETQYFGPGTRLLVL.

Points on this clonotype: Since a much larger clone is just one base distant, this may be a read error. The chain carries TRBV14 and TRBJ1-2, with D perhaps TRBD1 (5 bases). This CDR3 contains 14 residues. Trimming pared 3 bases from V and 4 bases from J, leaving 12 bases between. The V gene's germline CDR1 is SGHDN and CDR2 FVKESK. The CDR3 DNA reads TGTGCCAGCAGCCAGGGACCGGGAGGCTATGGCTACACCTTC. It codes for CASSQGPGGYGYTF.

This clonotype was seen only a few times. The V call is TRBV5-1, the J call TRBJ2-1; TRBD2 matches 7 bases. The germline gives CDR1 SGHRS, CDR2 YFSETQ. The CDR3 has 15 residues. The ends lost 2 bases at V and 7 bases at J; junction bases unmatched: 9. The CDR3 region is CASSFSSGISNEQFF. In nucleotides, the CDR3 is TGCGCCAGCAGCTTCTCCAGCGGGATAAGTAATGAGCAGTTCTTC.

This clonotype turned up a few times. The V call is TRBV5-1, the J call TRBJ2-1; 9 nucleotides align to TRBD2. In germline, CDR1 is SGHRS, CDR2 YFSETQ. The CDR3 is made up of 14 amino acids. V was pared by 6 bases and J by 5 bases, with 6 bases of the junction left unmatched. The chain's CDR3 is CASTRLAGNNEQFF. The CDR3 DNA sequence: TGCGCCAGCACCCGTCTAGCGGGAAACAATGAGCAGTTCTTC.

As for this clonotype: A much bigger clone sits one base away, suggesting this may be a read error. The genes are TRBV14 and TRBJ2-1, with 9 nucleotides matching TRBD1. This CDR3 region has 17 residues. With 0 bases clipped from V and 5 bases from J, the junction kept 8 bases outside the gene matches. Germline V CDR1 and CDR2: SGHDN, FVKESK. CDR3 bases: TGTGCCAGCAGCCAAGATTGGTTGGACAGGGGAAACAATGAGCAGTTCTTC. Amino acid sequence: CASSQDWLDRGNNEQFF.

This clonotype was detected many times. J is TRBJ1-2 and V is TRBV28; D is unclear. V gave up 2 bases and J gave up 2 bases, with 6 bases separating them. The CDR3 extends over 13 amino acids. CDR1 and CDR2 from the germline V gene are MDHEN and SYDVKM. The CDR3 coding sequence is TGTGCCAGCAGTTTAGAGGGAAACTATGGCTACACCTTC. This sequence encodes CASSLEGNYGYTF.

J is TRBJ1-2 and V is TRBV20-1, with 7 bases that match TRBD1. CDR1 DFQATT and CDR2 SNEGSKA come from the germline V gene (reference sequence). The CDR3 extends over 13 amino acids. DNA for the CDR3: TGCATTTTCAAAGGGACAGCGTCTTATGGCTACACCTTC. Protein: CIFKGTASYGYTF.

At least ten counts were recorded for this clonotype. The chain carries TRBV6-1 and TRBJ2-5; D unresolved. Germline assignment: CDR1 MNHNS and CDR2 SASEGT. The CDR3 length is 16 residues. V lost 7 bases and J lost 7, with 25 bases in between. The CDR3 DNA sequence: TGTGCCAGCACCTTAGGACCCGGGCCACCCTTGGGGACCCAGTACTTC. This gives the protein CASTLGPGPPLGTQYF.

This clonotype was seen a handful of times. CDR3 in DNA: TGCGCCAGCAGCTTGGGGGGGGAGTACTACAATGAGCAGTTCTTC. It is translated as CASSLGGEYYNEQFF. The chain uses TRBV5-1 and TRBJ2-1, with D possibly matching TRBD2 (6 bases). The CDR3 contains 15 residues. Trimming left V 0 bases short and J 3 bases short, with 10 bases between. Per germline, CDR1 SGHRS and CDR2 YFSETQ. Drawing the rest from reference TRBV5-1 and TRBJ2-1, the complete variable domain is KAGVTQTPRYLIKTRGQQVTLSCSPISGHRSVSWYQQTPGQGLQFLFEYFSETQRNKGNFPGRFSGRQFSNSRSEMNVSTLELGDSALYLCASSLGGEYYNEQFFGPGTRLTVL.

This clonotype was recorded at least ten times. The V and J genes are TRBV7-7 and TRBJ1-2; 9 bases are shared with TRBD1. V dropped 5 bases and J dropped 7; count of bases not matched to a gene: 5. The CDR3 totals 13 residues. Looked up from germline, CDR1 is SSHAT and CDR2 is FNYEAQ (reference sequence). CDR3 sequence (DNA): TGTGCCAGCAGCCCCGGACAGGGGAGTGGCTACACCTTC. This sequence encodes CASSPGQGSGYTF.

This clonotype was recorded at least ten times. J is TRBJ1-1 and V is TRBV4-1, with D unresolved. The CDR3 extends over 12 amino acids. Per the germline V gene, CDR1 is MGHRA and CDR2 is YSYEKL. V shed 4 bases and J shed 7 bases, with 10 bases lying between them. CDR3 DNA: TGCGCCAGCAGCCGGGTGACTGGTGAAGCTTTCTTT. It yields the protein CASSRVTGEAFF.

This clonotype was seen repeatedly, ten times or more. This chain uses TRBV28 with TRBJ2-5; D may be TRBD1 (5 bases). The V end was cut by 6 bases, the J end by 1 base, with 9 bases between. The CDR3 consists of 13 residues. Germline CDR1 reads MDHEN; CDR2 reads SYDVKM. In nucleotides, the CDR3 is TGTGCCAGCAGCAGGACACCCCAAGAGACCCAGTACTTC. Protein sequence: CASSRTPQETQYF.